The rows below give T cell receptor beta chains drawn from one sample of a study of identical twins. TCRdb re-analysed the 5' RACE reads in MiXCR, keeping a single row per CDR3 protein. The sample has just under 650,000 distinct CDR3 sequences, about 7.1% seen once. These same data were also listed under a study on yellow fever vaccine responses in identical twins.

The sequencing sample was made of PBMCs. These receptors all come from a young woman in good health. The CDR3 runs from the conserved cysteine through the conserved F or W. D genes are given only for firm matches. The listing skips clone size in some rows; elsewhere it reads once, few, many or a size class.

cdr3_length: 16; d_call: -; v_call: TRBV4-1; clone_size: -; j_call: TRBJ2-3; cdr3_aa: CASSQDQVAQRDTQYF; cdr3_nt: TGCGCCAGCAGCCAAGATCAGGTGGCCCAACGGGATACGCAGTATTTT
cdr3_length: 16; d_call: TRBD1; v_call: TRBV6-2/TRBV6-3; clone_size: many; j_call: TRBJ1-1; cdr3_aa: CASSYGIQGANTEAFF; cdr3_nt: TGTGCCAGCAGTTACGGGATACAGGGGGCGAACACTGAAGCTTTCTTT
cdr3_length: 13; d_call: TRBD1; v_call: TRBV20-1; clone_size: -; j_call: TRBJ1-2; cdr3_aa: CSAHEGANYGYTF; cdr3_nt: TGCAGTGCTCACGAGGGGGCGAACTATGGCTACACCTTC
cdr3_length: 12; d_call: -; v_call: TRBV3-1; clone_size: many; j_call: TRBJ2-1; cdr3_aa: CASSQGVGQPFF; cdr3_nt: TGTGCCAGCAGCCAAGGGGTAGGACAGCCGTTCTTC
cdr3_length: 15; d_call: TRBD1; v_call: TRBV6-4; clone_size: -; j_call: TRBJ1-2; cdr3_aa: CASSEWQGGNYGYTF; cdr3_nt: TGTGCCAGCAGTGAGTGGCAGGGGGGGAACTATGGCTACACCTTC
cdr3_length: 17; d_call: TRBD2; v_call: TRBV6-1; clone_size: -; j_call: TRBJ2-5; cdr3_aa: CTSSELVRRLAQETQYF; cdr3_nt: TGTACCAGCAGTGAATTGGTCCGGAGACTAGCACAAGAGACCCAGTACTTC
cdr3_length: 16; d_call: -; v_call: TRBV5-5; clone_size: -; j_call: TRBJ1-1; cdr3_aa: CASTSPGWSENTEAFF; cdr3_nt: TGTGCCAGCACCTCTCCGGGATGGAGCGAGAACACTGAAGCTTTCTTT
cdr3_length: 14; d_call: TRBD2; v_call: TRBV20-1; clone_size: many; j_call: TRBJ2-7; cdr3_aa: CSAYPERETYEQYF; cdr3_nt: TGCAGTGCTTATCCCGAGCGGGAAACCTACGAGCAGTACTTC
cdr3_length: 15; d_call: TRBD2; v_call: TRBV7-2; clone_size: -; j_call: TRBJ2-7; cdr3_aa: CASSLRLAGIYEQYF; cdr3_nt: TGTGCCAGCAGCTTACGACTAGCGGGAATCTACGAGCAGTACTTC
cdr3_length: 17; d_call: TRBD2; v_call: TRBV12-3/TRBV12-4; clone_size: few; j_call: TRBJ2-1; cdr3_aa: CASSPTLGRGTYNEQFF; cdr3_nt: TGTGCCAGCAGTCCAACCTTGGGGAGGGGTACCTACAATGAGCAGTTCTTC
cdr3_length: 12; d_call: -; v_call: TRBV29-1; clone_size: -; j_call: TRBJ2-7; cdr3_aa: CSVGQDNYEQYF; cdr3_nt: TGCAGCGTTGGGCAGGACAACTACGAGCAGTACTTC
cdr3_length: 15; d_call: TRBD1; v_call: TRBV7-9; clone_size: many; j_call: TRBJ1-5; cdr3_aa: CASSLGTGFDQPQHF; cdr3_nt: TGTGCCAGCAGCCTTGGGACAGGTTTCGATCAGCCCCAGCATTTT
cdr3_length: 15; d_call: TRBD2; v_call: TRBV20-1; clone_size: -; j_call: TRBJ2-7; cdr3_aa: CSARDLGGLDYEQYF; cdr3_nt: TGCAGTGCTAGAGATCTCGGGGGACTAGACTACGAGCAGTACTTC
cdr3_length: 14; d_call: -; v_call: TRBV7-2; clone_size: few; j_call: TRBJ2-3; cdr3_aa: CASSLVVNIDTQYF; cdr3_nt: TGTGCCAGCAGCTTAGTGGTCAACATAGATACGCAGTATTTT
cdr3_length: 16; d_call: -; v_call: TRBV28; clone_size: few; j_call: TRBJ2-5; cdr3_aa: CASSSLRAAGQETQYF; cdr3_nt: TGTGCCAGCAGTTCCCTGAGGGCGGCGGGACAAGAGACCCAGTACTTC
cdr3_length: 20; d_call: TRBD2; v_call: TRBV7-6; clone_size: -; j_call: TRBJ2-1; cdr3_aa: CASSLDPPGLAGGSYNEQFF; cdr3_nt: TGTGCCAGCAGCTTAGACCCCCCGGGACTAGCGGGGGGGAGTTACAATGAGCAGTTCTTC
cdr3_length: 15; d_call: -; v_call: TRBV9; clone_size: many; j_call: TRBJ2-1; cdr3_aa: CASSVGVGSYNEQFF; cdr3_nt: TGTGCCAGCAGCGTAGGGGTCGGCTCCTACAATGAGCAGTTCTTC
cdr3_length: 15; d_call: -; v_call: TRBV12-3/TRBV12-4; clone_size: many; j_call: TRBJ2-2; cdr3_aa: CASSLVFGNTGELFF; cdr3_nt: TGTGCCAGCAGTTTAGTTTTTGGGAACACCGGGGAGCTGTTTTTT
cdr3_length: 15; d_call: -; v_call: TRBV14; clone_size: few; j_call: TRBJ2-2; cdr3_aa: CASSQGPTGLGELFF; cdr3_nt: TGTGCCAGCAGCCAAGGGCCCACAGGTCTAGGGGAGCTGTTTTTT
cdr3_length: 14; d_call: TRBD2; v_call: TRBV28; clone_size: few; j_call: TRBJ2-7; cdr3_aa: CASSDGTRPREQYF; cdr3_nt: TGTGCCAGCAGTGACGGGACTAGACCCAGGGAGCAGTACTTC